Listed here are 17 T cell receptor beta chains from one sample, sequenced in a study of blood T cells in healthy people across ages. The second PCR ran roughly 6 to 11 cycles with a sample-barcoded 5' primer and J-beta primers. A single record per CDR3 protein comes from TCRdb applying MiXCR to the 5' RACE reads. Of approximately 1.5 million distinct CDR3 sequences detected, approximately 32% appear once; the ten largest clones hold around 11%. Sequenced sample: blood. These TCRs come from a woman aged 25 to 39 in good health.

CDR3 nucleotide sequence: TGTGCCACCAGCAGGGGAAACATCTACTCGAGCGGGGGGGCCCGGAATGAGCAGTTCTTC. It translates to CATSRGNIYSSGGARNEQFF. The rearrangement uses TRBV15 and TRBJ2-1; 10 nucleotides line up with TRBD2. The germline CDR1 and CDR2 sequences are LNHNV and YYDKDF (reference sequence). Trimming at V came to 3 bases and at J to 7 bases, leaving 21 bases not matched to a gene. CDR3 length: 20 residues.

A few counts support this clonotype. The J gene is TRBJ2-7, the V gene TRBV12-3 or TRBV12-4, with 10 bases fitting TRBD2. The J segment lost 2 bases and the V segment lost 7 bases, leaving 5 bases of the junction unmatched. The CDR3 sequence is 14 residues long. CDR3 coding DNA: TGTGCCAGCACCAAGCGGGAGGGCCCCTACGAGCAGTACTTC. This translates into CASTKREGPYEQYF.

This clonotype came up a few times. DNA for the CDR3: TGCAGCGTATACGGGACAGGGCCTTACAATGAGCAGTTCTTC. Translated: CSVYGTGPYNEQFF. The V gene is TRBV29-1, the J gene TRBJ2-1; 9 bases agree with TRBD1. There are 14 residues in the CDR3. In germline, CDR1 is SQVTM, CDR2 ANQGSEA. Trimming at V came to 6 bases and at J to 4 bases, leaving 7 bases not matched to a gene.

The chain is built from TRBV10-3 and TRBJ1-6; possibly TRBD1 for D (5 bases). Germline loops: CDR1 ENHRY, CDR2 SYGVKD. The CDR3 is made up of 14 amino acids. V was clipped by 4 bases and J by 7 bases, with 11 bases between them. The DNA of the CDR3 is TGTGCCATCAGTGGCCCAGGGAAGAATTCACCCCTCCACTTT. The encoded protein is CAISGPGKNSPLHF.

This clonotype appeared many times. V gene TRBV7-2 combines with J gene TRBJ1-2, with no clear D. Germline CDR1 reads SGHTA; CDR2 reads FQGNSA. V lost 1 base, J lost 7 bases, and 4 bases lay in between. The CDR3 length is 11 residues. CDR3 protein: CASSLVGGYTF. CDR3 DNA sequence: TGTGCCAGCAGCTTAGTAGGTGGCTACACCTTC.

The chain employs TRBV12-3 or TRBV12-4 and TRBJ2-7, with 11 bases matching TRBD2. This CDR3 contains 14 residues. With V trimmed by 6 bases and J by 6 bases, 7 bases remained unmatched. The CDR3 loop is CASSIAGGPVEQYF. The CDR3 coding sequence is TGTGCCAGCAGCATAGCGGGGGGGCCTGTCGAGCAGTACTTC.

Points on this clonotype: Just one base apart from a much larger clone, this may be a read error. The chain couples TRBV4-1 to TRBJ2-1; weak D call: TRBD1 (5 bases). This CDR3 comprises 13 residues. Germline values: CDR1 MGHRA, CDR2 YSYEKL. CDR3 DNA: TGCGCCAGCGGCCACCCCAGGGTCAATGAGCAGTTCTTC. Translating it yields CASGHPRVNEQFF.

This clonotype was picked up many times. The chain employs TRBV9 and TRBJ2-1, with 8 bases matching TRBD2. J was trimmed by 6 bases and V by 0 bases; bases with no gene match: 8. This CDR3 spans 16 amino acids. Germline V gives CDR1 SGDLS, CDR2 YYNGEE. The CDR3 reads CASSVDGRGAFNEQFF. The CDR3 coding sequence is TGTGCCAGCAGCGTAGATGGGCGGGGGGCTTTCAATGAGCAGTTCTTC.

The CDR3 DNA reads TGTGCCAGCAGTGAGGGGGGGACAGAGATCTACGAGCAGTACTTC. It codes for CASSEGGTEIYEQYF. The chain couples TRBV9 to TRBJ2-7; either TRBD1 or TRBD2 may supply D (7 bases each). Trimming left V 5 bases short and J 3 bases short, with 18 bases between. The CDR3 sequence is 15 residues long. Germline V CDR1 and CDR2: SGDLS, YYNGEE.

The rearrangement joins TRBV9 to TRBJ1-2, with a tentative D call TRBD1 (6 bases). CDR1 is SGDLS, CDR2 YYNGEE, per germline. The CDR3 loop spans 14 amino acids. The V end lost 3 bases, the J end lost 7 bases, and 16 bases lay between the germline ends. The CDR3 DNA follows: TGTGCCAGCAGCGAGGGTCAGGGGCTCGGTGGCTACACCTTC. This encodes CASSEGQGLGGYTF.

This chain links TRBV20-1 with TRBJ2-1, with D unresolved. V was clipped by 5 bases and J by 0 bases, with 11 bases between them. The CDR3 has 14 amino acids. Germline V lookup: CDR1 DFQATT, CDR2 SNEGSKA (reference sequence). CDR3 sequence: CSASQTSSYNEQFF. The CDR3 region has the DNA TGCAGTGCTTCCCAAACAAGCTCCTACAATGAGCAGTTCTTC.

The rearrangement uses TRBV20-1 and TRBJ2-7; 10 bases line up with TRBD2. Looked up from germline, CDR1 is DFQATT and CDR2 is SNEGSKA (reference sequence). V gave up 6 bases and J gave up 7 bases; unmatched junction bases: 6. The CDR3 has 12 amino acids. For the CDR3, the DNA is TGCAGTGCCCGGACTAGCGGCGTAGAGCAGTACTTC. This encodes CSARTSGVEQYF.

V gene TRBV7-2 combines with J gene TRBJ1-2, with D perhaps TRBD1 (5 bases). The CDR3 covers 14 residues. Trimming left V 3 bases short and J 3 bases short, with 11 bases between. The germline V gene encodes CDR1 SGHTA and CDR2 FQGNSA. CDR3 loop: CASSFQDSHYGYTF. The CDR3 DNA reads TGTGCCAGCAGCTTCCAAGACAGTCACTATGGCTACACCTTC.

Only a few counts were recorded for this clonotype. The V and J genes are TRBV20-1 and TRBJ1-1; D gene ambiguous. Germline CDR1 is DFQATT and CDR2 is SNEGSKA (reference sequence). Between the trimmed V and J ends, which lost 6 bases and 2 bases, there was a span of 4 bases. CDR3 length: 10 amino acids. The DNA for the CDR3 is TGCAGTGCCCTCAACACTGAAGCTTTCTTT. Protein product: CSALNTEAFF.

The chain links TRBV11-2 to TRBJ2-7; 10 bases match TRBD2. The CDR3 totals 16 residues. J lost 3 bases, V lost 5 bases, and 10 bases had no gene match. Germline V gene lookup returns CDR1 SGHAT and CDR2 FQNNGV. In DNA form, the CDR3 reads TGTGCCAGCAGCCCACGGACTAGCGGATTTTACTACGAGCAGTACTTC. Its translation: CASSPRTSGFYYEQYF.

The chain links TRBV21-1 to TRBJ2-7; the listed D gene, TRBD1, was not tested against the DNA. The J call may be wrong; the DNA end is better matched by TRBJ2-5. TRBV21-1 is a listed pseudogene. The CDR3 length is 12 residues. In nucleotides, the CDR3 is TGTGCCAGCAGCAAATGGGGGGAGACCCAGTACTTC. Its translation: CASSKWGETQYF.

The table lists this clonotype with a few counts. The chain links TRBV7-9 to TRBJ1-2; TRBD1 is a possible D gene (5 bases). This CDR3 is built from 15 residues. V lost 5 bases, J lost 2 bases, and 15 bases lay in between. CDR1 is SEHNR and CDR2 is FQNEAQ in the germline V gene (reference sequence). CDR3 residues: CASSTQGRVNYGYTF. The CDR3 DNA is TGTGCCAGCAGCACCCAGGGACGGGTCAACTATGGCTACACCTTC.